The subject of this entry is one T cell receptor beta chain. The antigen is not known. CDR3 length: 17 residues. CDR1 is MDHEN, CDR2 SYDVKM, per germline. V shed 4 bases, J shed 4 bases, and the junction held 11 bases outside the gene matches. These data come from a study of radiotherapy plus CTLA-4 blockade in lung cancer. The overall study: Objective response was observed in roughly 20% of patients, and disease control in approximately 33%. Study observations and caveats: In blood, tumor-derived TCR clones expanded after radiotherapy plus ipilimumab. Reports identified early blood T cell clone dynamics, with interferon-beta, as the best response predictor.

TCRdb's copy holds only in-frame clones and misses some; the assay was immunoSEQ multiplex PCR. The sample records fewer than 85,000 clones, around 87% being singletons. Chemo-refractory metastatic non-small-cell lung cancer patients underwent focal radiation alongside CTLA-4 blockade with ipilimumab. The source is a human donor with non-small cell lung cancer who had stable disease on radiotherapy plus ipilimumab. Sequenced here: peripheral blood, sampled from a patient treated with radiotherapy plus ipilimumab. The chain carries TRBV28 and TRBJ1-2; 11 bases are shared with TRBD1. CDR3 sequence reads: CASSSSLGTGGVYGYTF. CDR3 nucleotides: TGTGCCAGCAGTTCCTCCCTTGGGACAGGGGGGGTCTATGGCTACACCTTC.